The clone carrying this TCR beta chain was seen many times. Its antigen is unidentified. These data originate in a study of T cells after yellow fever vaccination. Notes on the study in general: Overall, a small share of clonotypes was seen in both CD4 and CD8 compartments.

UMIs were added to TCR cDNA along with a universal primer site when it was made by 5'RACE template switching. One entry per CDR3 protein results from TCRdb running MiXCR on the 5' RACE reads. The sample shows hundreds of thousands of distinct CDR3 sequences, less than 20% of them seen only once. The V gene lost 2 bases and the J gene lost 4 bases, with 8 bases spanning the gap. Germline V gene sequence: CDR1 MNHNY, CDR2 SVGAGI (reference sequence). This CDR3 has 13 amino acids. The TCR sequence derives from a man younger than 35 who received the YFV17D yellow fever vaccine. The chain recombines TRBV6-6 with TRBJ1-1; D unresolved. The source material was PBMCs, sampled 5 days after the first yellow fever vaccination. This CDR3 is CASSYGVGTEAFF. DNA for the CDR3: TGTGCCAGCAGTTACGGGGTAGGCACTGAAGCTTTCTTT.